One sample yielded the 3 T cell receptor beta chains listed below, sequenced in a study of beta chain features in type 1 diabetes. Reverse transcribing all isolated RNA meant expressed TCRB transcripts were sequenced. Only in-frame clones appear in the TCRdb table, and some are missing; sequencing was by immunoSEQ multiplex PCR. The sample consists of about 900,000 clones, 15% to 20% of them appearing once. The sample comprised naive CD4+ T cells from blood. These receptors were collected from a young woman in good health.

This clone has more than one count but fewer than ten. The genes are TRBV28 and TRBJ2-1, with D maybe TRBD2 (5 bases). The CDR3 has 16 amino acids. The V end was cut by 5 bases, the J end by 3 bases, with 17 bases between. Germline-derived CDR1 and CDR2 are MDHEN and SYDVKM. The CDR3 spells CASSPSSGANYNEQFF. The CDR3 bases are TGTGCCAGCAGTCCTTCGAGCGGCGCCAACTACAATGAGCAGTTCTTC.

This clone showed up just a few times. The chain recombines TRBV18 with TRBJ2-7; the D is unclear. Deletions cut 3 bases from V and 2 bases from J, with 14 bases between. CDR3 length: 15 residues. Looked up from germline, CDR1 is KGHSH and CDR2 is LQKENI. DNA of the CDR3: TGTGCCAGCTCACCGACTCCGACTGGCACCTACGAGCAGTACTTC. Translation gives CASSPTPTGTYEQYF.

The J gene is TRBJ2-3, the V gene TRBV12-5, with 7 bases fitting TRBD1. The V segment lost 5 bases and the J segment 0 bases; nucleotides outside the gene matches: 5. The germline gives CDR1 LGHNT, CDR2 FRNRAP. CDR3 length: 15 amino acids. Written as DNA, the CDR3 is TGTGCTAGTGGTGGGGGACAGACTAGCACAGATACGCAGTATTTT. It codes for CASGGGQTSTDTQYF.